The rows below give T cell receptor beta chains drawn from one sample of a study of blood T cell repertoires in COVID-19. Produced via immunoSEQ multiplex PCR; TCRdb's table is partial and in-frame only. The sample carries some 250,000 clones, 91% recorded once. Sample: PBMCs or T cells enriched from blood (not recorded which). These receptors originate from a human donor in a cohort exposed to, infected with or recovered from COVID-19 (not recorded which). The donor label of this sample is uncertain. CDR3s include the opening cysteine and the closing phenylalanine or tryptophan. The D gene is left open where the match is weak.

j_gene	d_gene	len	v_gene	CDR3nt	CDR3aa
TRBJ2-3	TRBD2	15	TRBV7-9	TGTGCCAGCAGCGAAACTAGCGGAAGCACAGATACGCAGTATTTT	CASSETSGSTDTQYF
TRBJ1-2	TRBD1	13	TRBV11-2	TGTGCCAGCAGCCACAGGGGGCGGGGAGGCTACACCTTC	CASSHRGRGGYTF
TRBJ2-2	NA	16	TRBV15	TGTGCCACCAGCAGAGATGGTGAGCTGAACACCGGGGAGCTGTTTTTT	CATSRDGELNTGELFF
TRBJ2-4	NA	14	TRBV14	TGTGCCAGCAGCCAGGGCCTTAAATTAAACATTCAGTACTTC	CASSQGLKLNIQYF
TRBJ1-4	NA	17	TRBV5-1	TGCGCCAGCAGCTTGGGTGGGCGTTTACCAACTAATGAAAAACTGTTTTTT	CASSLGGRLPTNEKLFF
TRBJ1-4	NA	15	TRBV18	TGTGCCAGCTCACCACCGAACAGGGCGAATGAAAAACTGTTTTTT	CASSPPNRANEKLFF
TRBJ1-1	NA	12	TRBV29-1	TGCAGCGTTTTAGCGACCCACACTGAAGCTTTCTTT	CSVLATHTEAFF
TRBJ1-2	NA	12	TRBV12-5	TGTGCCGTTTCGGACAACTTATATGGCTACACCTTC	CAVSDNLYGYTF
TRBJ1-4	TRBD1	14	TRBV7-9	TGTGCCAGCAGCCCCCCGGACAGGGTTGAAAAACTGTTTTTT	CASSPPDRVEKLFF
TRBJ2-6	NA	14	TRBV30	TGTGCCTGCCTATCTAGCTCTGGGGCCAACGTCCTGACTTTC	CACLSSSGANVLTF
TRBJ1-1	NA	20	TRBV15	TGTGCCACCAGCAGAGATAGGGGCAGGGGAAGGGACATAAGGGACACTGAAGCTTTCTTT	CATSRDRGRGRDIRDTEAFF
TRBJ1-2	NA	12	TRBV27	TGTGCCGGCCACAGGGATCTTTGTGGCTACACCTTC	CAGHRDLCGYTF
TRBJ1-6	NA	17	TRBV7-2	TGTGCCAGCAGCTTAGGTACCTCGAGCTCCTATAATTCACCCCTCCACTTT	CASSLGTSSSYNSPLHF
TRBJ2-3	NA	15	TRBV19	TGTGCCAGTAGGGTGACAGGCGTCTCGCTAGATACGCAGTATTTT	CASRVTGVSLDTQYF
TRBJ1-1	NA	15	TRBV2	TGTGCCAGCAGTGAAGCGCTCGGGGGATGGACTGAAGCTTTCTTT	CASSEALGGWTEAFF
TRBJ1-6	TRBD1	15	TRBV11-2	TGTGCCAGCAGCCCCGATACAGGGGGCAATTCACCCCTCCACTTT	CASSPDTGGNSPLHF